This T cell receptor (beta chain) comes out of a study of blood T cell repertoires in COVID-19 (TCRdb year 2020). Context from the whole study: Samples covering the acute and convalescent phases of COVID-19 were provided by collaborators in the United States, Italy and Spain. The repertoires were released in a freely available public database meant as a resource for research on the immune response to SARS-CoV-2. Samples came from the ongoing ImmuneRACE study (first 160 participants) plus 1,254 subjects from 6 global collaborators. Nearly every sample came with metadata listing a de-identified subject ID, COVID-19 status, age in years and sex. The dataset comprised deeply sampled blood TCRbeta repertoires from subjects exposed to, actively infected with, or recovered from COVID-19. The material from the prospective study consisted of cDNA or gDNA derived from T cells, B-cell-depleted T cells, or PBMCs. Where available, HLA class I and class II types were taken from metadata supplied by the sample provider and were not determined by assay-based typing. What the research found in general, with its limitations: The quantity of clinical and demographic metadata differed by source and by participant and was supplied without curation.

This clone showed up just once. No cognate antigen has been identified for it. No much larger clone exists at a distance of one base, and base qualities are not known. The germline V gene gives CDR1 as MNHEY and CDR2 as SVGAGI. The V end loses 5 bases and the J end loses 3 bases, and a stretch of 11 bases separates them. From its cysteine to its valine, the CDR3 spans 13 amino acids. Only CDR3 DNA is held: 39 bases, read in frame from base 1. Participants in the prospective study were aged roughly 18 to 100 years, lived in 20 to 30 United States geographic areas, and enrolled through a virtual design. In the prospective study, cohorts were assigned on the basis of participant-reported clinical history obtained from a screening survey and a study questionnaire. ImmuneRACE Cohort 3 recovered participants were defined by two consecutive negative NP/OP PCR tests, healthcare professional clearance, or symptom resolution. Each participant in the prospective study had whole blood, serum and a nasopharyngeal or oropharyngeal swab collected by mobile phlebotomists. Additional blood draws and questionnaires over an approximately 2-month period could optionally be provided by prospective study participants. Before DNA extraction, blood samples from the prospective study were shipped at room temperature or frozen.

TCRbeta CDR3 regions were amplified from genomic DNA by means of the immunoSEQ Assay, a bias-controlled multiplex PCR. On the authors' methods: The number of nucleated cells in each sample was estimated by amplification of reference gene primers within the assay. To quantify the absolute abundance of each unique TCRbeta CDR3 rearrangement, sequence reads were collapsed and filtered. Productive Simpson clonality was computed per sample as the square root of Simpson's diversity index over productive rearrangements. Imported from immuneACCESS, the table was reduced by TCRdb to in-frame sequences with V and J called. These copies leave out some clones; in studies compared against another copy, an unresolved V gene accounts for under half, and the cause of the remainder is not known. The V and J calls and clone size come from that table; D and trimming were worked out from the DNA. Counted in this sample were 220,000 or so clones; over 80% of them appeared once. The biggest ten clones account for approximately 6.5% of the sample.

The clonotype comes from a woman between 35 and 50 years old who had recovered from COVID-19. The sequenced sample consisted of PBMCs or T cells enriched from blood (not recorded which). The chain was built from TRBV6-5 and TRBJ2-7; the D gene is possibly TRBD2, with 5 bases matching. CDR3 loop: CASSRRTGYEQYV. The DNA sequence is as follows: TGTGCCAGCAGTCGACGGACTGGCTACGAGCAGTACGTC.